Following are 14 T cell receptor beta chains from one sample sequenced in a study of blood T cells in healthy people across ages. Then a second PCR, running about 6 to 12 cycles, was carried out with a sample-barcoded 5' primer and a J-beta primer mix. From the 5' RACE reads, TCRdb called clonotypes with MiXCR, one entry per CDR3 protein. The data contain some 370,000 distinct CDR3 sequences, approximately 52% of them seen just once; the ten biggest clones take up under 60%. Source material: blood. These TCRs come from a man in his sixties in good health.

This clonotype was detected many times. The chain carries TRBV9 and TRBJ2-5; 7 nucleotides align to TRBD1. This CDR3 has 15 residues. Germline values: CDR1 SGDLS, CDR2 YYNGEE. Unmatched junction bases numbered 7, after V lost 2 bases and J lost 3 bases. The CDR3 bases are TGTGCCAGCAGCGTGAGCCCCGGGACAGAAGAGACCCAGTACTTC. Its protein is CASSVSPGTEETQYF.

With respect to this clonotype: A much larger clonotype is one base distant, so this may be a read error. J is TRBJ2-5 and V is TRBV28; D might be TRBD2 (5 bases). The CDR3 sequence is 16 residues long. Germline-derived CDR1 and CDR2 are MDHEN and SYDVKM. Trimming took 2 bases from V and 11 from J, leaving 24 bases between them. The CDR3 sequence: CASSLGAEILYNEQYF. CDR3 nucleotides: TGTGCCAGCAGTTTAGGAGCGGAGATACTCTACAATGAGCAGTACTTC.

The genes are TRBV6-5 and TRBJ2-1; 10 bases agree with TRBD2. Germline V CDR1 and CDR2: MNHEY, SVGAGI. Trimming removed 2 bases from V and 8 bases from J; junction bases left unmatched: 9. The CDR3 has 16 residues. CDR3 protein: CASSYGGSGRAHEQFF. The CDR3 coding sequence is TGTGCCAGCAGTTACGGGGGGAGCGGGAGGGCCCATGAGCAGTTCTTC.

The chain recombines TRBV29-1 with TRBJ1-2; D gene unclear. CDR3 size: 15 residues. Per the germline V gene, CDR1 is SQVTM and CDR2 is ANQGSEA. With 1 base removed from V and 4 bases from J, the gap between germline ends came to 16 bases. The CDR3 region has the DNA TGCAGCGTTGAAGGGCCCCAGTTAGGAGGCTATGGCTACACCTTC. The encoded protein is CSVEGPQLGGYGYTF.

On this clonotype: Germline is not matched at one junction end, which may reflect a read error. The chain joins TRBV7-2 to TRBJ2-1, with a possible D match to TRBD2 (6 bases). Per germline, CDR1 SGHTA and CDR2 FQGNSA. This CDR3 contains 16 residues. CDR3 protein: CASSLVAGGSYNGQFF. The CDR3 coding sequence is TGTGCCAGCAGCTTAGTGGCCGGAGGGAGTTACAATGGGCAGTTCTTC.

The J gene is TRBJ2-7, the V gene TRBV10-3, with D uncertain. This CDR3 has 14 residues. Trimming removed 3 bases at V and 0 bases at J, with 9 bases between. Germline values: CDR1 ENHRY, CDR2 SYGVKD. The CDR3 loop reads CAISDPDSSYEQYF. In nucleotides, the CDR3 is TGTGCCATCAGTGACCCGGATAGCTCCTACGAGCAGTACTTC.

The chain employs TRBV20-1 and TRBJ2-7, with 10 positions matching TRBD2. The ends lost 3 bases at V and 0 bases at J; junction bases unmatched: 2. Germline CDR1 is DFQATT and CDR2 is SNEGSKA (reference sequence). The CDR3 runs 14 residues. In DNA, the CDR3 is TGCAGTGCTAGCCCTAGCGGGAGCTCCTACGAGCAGTACTTC. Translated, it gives CSASPSGSSYEQYF.

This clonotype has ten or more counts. The CDR3 DNA is TGTGCCAGCAGGGCAGGGGGGTGGGAAAAACTGTTTTTT. It yields the protein CASRAGGWEKLFF. The chain employs TRBV28 and TRBJ1-4, with TRBD1 matching 7 bases. The CDR3 is 13 amino acids. Trimming took 6 bases from V and 8 from J; bases not matched to a gene: 6. Germline CDR1 is MDHEN and CDR2 is SYDVKM.

CDR3 in DNA: TGCAGTGCTAGAATTAGCGGGGGAACCGGCGAGCAGTACTTC. Amino acids: CSARISGGTGEQYF. The chain uses TRBV20-1 and TRBJ2-5; 9 bases match TRBD2. The end of the DNA aligns better with TRBJ2-7, so the J call may be wrong. Germline CDR1 DFQATT, CDR2 SNEGSKA (reference sequence). The CDR3 extends over 14 amino acids.

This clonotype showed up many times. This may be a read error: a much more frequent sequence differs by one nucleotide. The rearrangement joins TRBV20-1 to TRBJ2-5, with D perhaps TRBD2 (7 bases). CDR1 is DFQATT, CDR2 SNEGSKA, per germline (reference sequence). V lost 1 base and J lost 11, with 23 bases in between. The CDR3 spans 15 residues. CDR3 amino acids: CSARVRRGGYNEQYF. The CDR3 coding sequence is TGCAGTGCTAGAGTTAGGAGGGGGGGATACAATGAGCAGTACTTC.

The CDR3 DNA follows: TGTGCCAGCAGTTTAAGTAACCAGCTTTCTGAAGCTTTCTTT. Its translation: CASSLSNQLSEAFF. This chain joins TRBV12-3 or TRBV12-4 and TRBJ1-1; no firm D call. The CDR3 contains 14 residues. The V gene lost 2 bases and the J gene lost 6 bases, with 13 bases spanning the gap.

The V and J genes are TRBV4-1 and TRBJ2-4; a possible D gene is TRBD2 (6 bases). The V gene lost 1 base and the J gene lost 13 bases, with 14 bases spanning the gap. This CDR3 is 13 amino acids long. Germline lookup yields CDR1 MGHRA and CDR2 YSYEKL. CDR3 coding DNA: TGCGCCAGCAGCCAAGCTCTAGTACGGGAGCAGTACTTC. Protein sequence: CASSQALVREQYF.

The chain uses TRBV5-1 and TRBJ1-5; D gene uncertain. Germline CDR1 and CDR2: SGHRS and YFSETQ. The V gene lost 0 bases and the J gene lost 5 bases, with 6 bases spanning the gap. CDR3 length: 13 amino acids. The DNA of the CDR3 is TGCGCCAGCAGCTTGGACTGGGATCAGCCCCAGCATTTT. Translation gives CASSLDWDQPQHF.

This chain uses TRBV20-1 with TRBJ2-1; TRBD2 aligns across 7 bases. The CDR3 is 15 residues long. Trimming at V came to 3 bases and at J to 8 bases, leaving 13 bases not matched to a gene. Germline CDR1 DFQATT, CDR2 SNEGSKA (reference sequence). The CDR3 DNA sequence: TGCAGTGCTAGCCCGAAGGAGCGGGGAAAGGATGAGCAGTTCTTC. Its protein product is CSASPKERGKDEQFF.